This T cell receptor beta chain stems from a study of STAT3 mutations in large granular lymphocyte leukemia. To note about this clone: Its antigen is not identified.

CDR1 and CDR2 (germline): WSHSY, SAAADI. V was pared by 0 bases and J by 2 bases, with 8 bases between. CDR3 size: 14 residues. The assay was immunoSEQ multiplex PCR, and TCRdb's table has in-frame clones only and misses some. Among some 31,000 clones, about 90% were seen once, and the ten largest hold roughly an eighth. Overall study results and limits: TCR clonotype switching after therapy occurred in about 30% of the 18 patients. In T-cell large granular lymphocyte leukemia, about half of patients showed multiple immunodominant subclonotypes.

V and J are TRBV10-2 and TRBJ2-7, with no clear D. This receptor was obtained from a man aged 55 to 70 with T-cell large granular lymphocyte leukemia. Some clones in this sample may be carry-over from other donors' samples. Sequencing input: peripheral blood mononuclear cells. The CDR3 loop reads CASSESGGTYEQYF. The CDR3 DNA is TGCGCCAGCAGTGAGTCTGGCGGCACCTACGAGCAGTACTTC.